This TCR beta chain was identified during a study of beta chain features in type 1 diabetes. CD45RO/CCR7/CD25/CD127/CD95/CD27 staining was used to isolate CD4+ naive, central memory, regulatory and stem cell-like memory cells by sorting. This clone was counted between two and nine times. What it binds is not known. Notes on the study in general: Within each of all four CD4+ subsets, Type 1 diabetes patients had TCRB CDR3s that were moderately but significantly shorter.

The CDR3 is 15 residues long. The germline CDR1 and CDR2 sequences are SGHNT and YYREEE (reference sequence). V shed 2 bases and J shed 0 bases, with 12 bases lying between them. Sequencing targeted expressed TCRB transcripts, as all isolated RNA had been reverse transcribed. Sequenced by immunoSEQ multiplex PCR; TCRdb stores in-frame clones only, minus some. Here the sample spans hundreds of thousands of clones, about an eighth being singletons. The chain recombines TRBV5-4 with TRBJ2-7; weak D call: TRBD1 (6 bases). Sequencing was performed on naive CD4+ T cells from blood. This receptor was obtained from a man aged 18 to 29 with type 1 diabetes. DNA of the CDR3: TGTGCCAGCAGCTTTGGACAGTTGAGCTCCTACGAGCAGTACTTC. Translating it yields CASSFGQLSSYEQYF.